This T cell receptor (beta chain) was retrieved from a study of monozygotic twins with inflammatory bowel disease. A roughly 2.5 ml blood sample was drawn per donor. With no T cell sorting beforehand, total RNA was isolated from whole blood. On this clonotype: Its target is not known.

Reanalyzing the 5' RACE reads, TCRdb keeps one entry per CDR3 protein, without DNA. Its table lists about 210,000 distinct CDR3 sequences. CDR3 size: 15 residues. Whole-study results and caveats: IBD patients, compared with healthy twins, shared fewer clonotypes with others (especially with disease activity).

This clonotype was obtained from a human donor with ulcerative colitis or Crohn's disease, or a healthy co-twin of an affected twin (not recorded which). Sequenced: blood. The chain recombines TRBV12-3 or TRBV12-4 with TRBJ1-5; without DNA, the TCRdb call of TRBD1 cannot be checked. CDR3 in amino acids: CASSLGRQDNQPQHF.